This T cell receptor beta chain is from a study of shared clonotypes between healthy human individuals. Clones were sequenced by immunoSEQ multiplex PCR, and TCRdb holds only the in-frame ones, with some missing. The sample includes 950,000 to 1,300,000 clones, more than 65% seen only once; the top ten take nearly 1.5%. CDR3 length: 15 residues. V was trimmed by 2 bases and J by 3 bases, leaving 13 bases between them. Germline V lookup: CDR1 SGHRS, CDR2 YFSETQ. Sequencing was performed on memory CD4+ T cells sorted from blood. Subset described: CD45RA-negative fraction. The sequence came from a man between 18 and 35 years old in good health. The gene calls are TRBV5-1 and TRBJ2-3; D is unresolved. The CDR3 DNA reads TGCGCCAGCAGCTTTAAGTTTTCTCCGACAGATACGCAGTATTTT. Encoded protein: CASSFKFSPTDTQYF.